This is a list of T cell receptor beta chains from one sample in a study of control samples from healthy donors and cancer patients. Here immunoSEQ multiplex PCR was the method, and the copy in TCRdb shows in-frame clones only, minus some. The table includes 52,000 or so clones, around 95% detected once. What was sequenced was blood. Every receptor here comes from a man aged 25-40 years in good health. CDR3s include the opening cysteine and the closing phenylalanine or tryptophan. The order of the fields is V gene, D gene, J gene, clone size, CDR3 DNA, CDR3 protein. A D gene is named only where the DNA matches it firmly. Size tells how often a clone was seen (once, few, many) or the class of an expanded clone, and some rows leave it out.

TRBV6-6	NA	TRBJ1-1	NA	TGTGCCAGCAGCAGCGCCGTGACTGAAGCTTTCTTT	CASSSAVTEAFF
TRBV6-6	NA	TRBJ2-1	NA	TGTGCCGGGAAAGACTCCTACAATGAGCAGTTCTTC	CAGKDSYNEQFF
TRBV6-6	NA	TRBJ1-4	NA	TGTGCCAGCTCCCCCAAAAGGGTGTTGGCTAATGAAAAACTGTTTTTT	CASSPKRVLANEKLFF
TRBV6-5	TRBD1	TRBJ2-7	NA	TGTGCCAGCAGTTACCCTGGACAGGGGTCCTACGAGCAGTACTTC	CASSYPGQGSYEQYF
TRBV5-1	TRBD1	TRBJ1-6	once	TGCGCCAGCAGCCCGGTGACAGGGAAAGTTTATAATTCACCCCTCCACTTT	CASSPVTGKVYNSPLHF
TRBV2	NA	TRBJ1-1	NA	TGTGCCAGCAGTGTTAAGTATAACACTGAAGCTTTCTTT	CASSVKYNTEAFF
TRBV10-1	NA	TRBJ2-1	NA	TGCGCCAGCAGTGAGTCACTCAGCTCCTACAATGAGCAGTTCTTC	CASSESLSSYNEQFF
TRBV28	NA	TRBJ1-2	NA	TGTGCCAGCAGTTTATGGCAAAGCGGCTACACCTTC	CASSLWQSGYTF
TRBV9	TRBD1	TRBJ2-2	NA	TGTGCCAGCAGCGGCCACCGGGACAGGGACCTCGGGGAGCTGTTTTTT	CASSGHRDRDLGELFF
TRBV4-2	NA	TRBJ2-1	NA	TGTGCCAGCAGCCAAATAGCGGACTCCTACAATGAGCAGTTCTTC	CASSQIADSYNEQFF
TRBV6-5	TRBD2	TRBJ2-1	NA	TGTGCCAGCAGTTACGGACTAGTCAATGAGCAGTTCTTC	CASSYGLVNEQFF
TRBV28	TRBD1	TRBJ2-7	NA	TGTGCCAGCAGACCGGGACAGTGGACCTACGAGCAGTACTTC	CASRPGQWTYEQYF
TRBV6-4	NA	TRBJ1-1	NA	TGTGCCAGCAGTCAAACTTATTGGCCAAAAAAGGAGAACACTGAAGCTTTCTTT	CASSQTYWPKKENTEAFF
TRBV2	NA	TRBJ1-1	NA	TGTGCCAGCAGCTTAGACGCAAACACTGAAGCTTTCTTT	CASSLDANTEAFF
TRBV7-2	NA	TRBJ2-1	NA	TGTGCCAGCAGCTTAGTACCCTCAGGGTTCGAGGTTGTTGAGCAGTTCTTC	CASSLVPSGFEVVEQFF
TRBV20-1	NA	TRBJ2-1	NA	TGCAGTGCTAGTTCGGGCCTCTCCTACAATGAGCAGTTCTTC	CSASSGLSYNEQFF
TRBV5-1	TRBD2	TRBJ2-7	once	TGCGCCAGCAGCTTGAGGCTAGCGGGAGGGGCCTTCTTTCGGGAGCAGTACTTC	CASSLRLAGGAFFREQYF
TRBV27	NA	TRBJ2-5	NA	TGTGCCAGCAGCGAAGTTTATGGGGGGGAGACCCAGTACTTC	CASSEVYGGETQYF
TRBV2	TRBD2	TRBJ2-2	NA	TGCGCCAGCCGGCACGCGGCGGGGGGGGACACCGGGGAGCTGTTTTTT	CASRHAAGGDTGELFF
TRBV19	TRBD1	TRBJ1-1	NA	TGTGCCAGTAGTATCGTGGGCAGGGGGTTCTTGGCTGAAGCTTTCTTT	CASSIVGRGFLAEAFF
TRBV7-2	NA	TRBJ1-1	once	TGTGCCAGCAGCTTAGTACCGGGGATGCACACTGAAGCTTTCTTT	CASSLVPGMHTEAFF
TRBV6-4	NA	TRBJ2-1	once	TGTGCCAGCAGTGACTCCCGGGGGTTGGGGAATGAGCAGTTCTTC	CASSDSRGLGNEQFF
TRBV5-1	NA	TRBJ1-4	NA	TGCGCCAGCAGCTTGGCGCTGACAACTAATGAAAAACTGTTTTTT	CASSLALTTNEKLFF
TRBV29-1	TRBD1	TRBJ2-7	NA	TGCAGCGTTGAACTTGGCGACAGGGGAGCCTACGAGCAGTACTTC	CSVELGDRGAYEQYF
TRBV3-1/TRBV3-2	NA	TRBJ2-7	once	TGTGCCAGCAGCCCGACGTCTCCCTACGAGCAGTACTTC	CASSPTSPYEQYF
TRBV5-4	TRBD1	TRBJ2-1	NA	TGTGCCAGCACCGACAGGGGGATAACGGAGGTGGACAATGAGCAGTTCTTC	CASTDRGITEVDNEQFF